Listed below are T cell receptor beta chains from one sample, sequenced in a study of blood T cell repertoires in COVID-19. The protocol was immunoSEQ multiplex PCR, while the TCRdb copy is restricted to in-frame clones and leaves out a portion. This table holds some 350,000 clones, around 87% found once. The sequencing sample was made of PBMCs or T cells enriched from blood (not recorded which). These receptors originate from a young woman who had recovered from COVID-19. CDR3s include the opening cysteine and the closing phenylalanine or tryptophan. Each record gives: V gene, D gene, J gene, clone size, CDR3 protein, CDR3 DNA. D genes are given only for firm matches. The size field is filled for only some rows; it gives once, few, many or a size class.

TRBV4-1	TRBD1	TRBJ1-2	NA	CASSQVTHRNRGDYGYTF	TGCGCCAGCAGCCAAGTGACCCATAGAAACAGGGGTGACTATGGCTACACCTTC
TRBV10-3	NA	TRBJ2-5	NA	CATTAGGETQYF	TGTGCCACCACTGCCGGTGGAGAGACCCAGTACTTC
TRBV5-1	TRBD2	TRBJ2-5	NA	CASSLTGGLEETQYF	TGCGCCAGCAGCTTGACGGGGGGGTTGGAAGAGACCCAGTACTTC
TRBV7-2	NA	TRBJ1-5	NA	CASSLAPSNQPQHF	TGTGCCAGCAGCTTAGCTCCCTCCAATCAGCCCCAGCATTTT
TRBV7-9	TRBD1	TRBJ1-1	NA	CASSLGPGQGVRTEAFF	TGTGCCAGCAGCTTAGGACCGGGACAGGGGGTTAGGACTGAAGCTTTCTTT
TRBV7-2	NA	TRBJ2-5	NA	CASSFHPRETQYF	TGTGCCAGCAGTTTTCACCCCAGAGAGACCCAGTACTTC
TRBV11-3	TRBD2	TRBJ2-3	NA	CASSLGAGGPEADTQYF	TGTGCCAGCAGCTTAGGAGCGGGGGGGCCAGAAGCAGATACGCAGTATTTT
TRBV7-8	NA	TRBJ1-6	few	CASSAQAVNSPLHF	TGTGCCAGCAGCGCACAGGCCGTAAATTCACCCCTCCACTTT
TRBV19	NA	TRBJ1-1	NA	CASSVLIGDTEAFF	TGTGCCAGTAGTGTCCTAATCGGGGACACTGAAGCTTTCTTT
TRBV5-1	NA	TRBJ1-1	few	CASSFLKRQASNTEAFF	TGCGCCAGCAGCTTCTTAAAACGACAGGCCTCGAACACTGAAGCTTTCTTT
TRBV30	TRBD1	TRBJ1-6	NA	CAWSARGQGGYSPLHF	TGTGCCTGGAGTGCCCGGGGACAGGGGGGTTATTCACCCCTCCACTTT
TRBV19	TRBD1	TRBJ1-5	NA	CASTGREQGFNQPQHF	TGTGCCAGTACCGGGAGAGAACAGGGGTTCAATCAGCCCCAGCATTTT
TRBV7-2	TRBD1	TRBJ1-2	once	CASSSGTRGQKGYTF	TGTGCCAGCAGCTCAGGGACGAGGGGGCAGAAAGGCTACACCTTC
TRBV19	TRBD2	TRBJ2-3	once	CASSILAGARTDTQYF	TGTGCCAGTAGTATTCTAGCGGGGGCCCGCACAGATACGCAGTATTTT
TRBV6-4	NA	TRBJ2-2	NA	CASSEGAHTGELFF	TGTGCCAGCAGTGAGGGGGCGCACACCGGGGAGCTGTTTTTT
TRBV5-6	NA	TRBJ1-2	NA	CASSRDIVGYTF	TGTGCCAGCAGCCGGGACATTGTTGGCTACACCTTC
TRBV5-1	TRBD1	TRBJ1-1	NA	CASRSGTGAMNTEAFF	TGCGCCAGCAGATCCGGGACAGGGGCTATGAACACTGAAGCTTTCTTT
TRBV6-5	NA	TRBJ1-6	NA	CASSYSAVVSGSPLHF	TGTGCCAGCAGTTACTCGGCGGTGGTGTCGGGTTCACCCCTCCACTTT
TRBV28	TRBD1	TRBJ1-2	NA	CASSLTGPGDYGYTF	TGTGCCAGCAGCCTGACAGGGCCCGGGGACTATGGCTACACCTTC
TRBV5-4	TRBD2	TRBJ2-3	NA	CASSLALAGGDTDTQYF	TGTGCCAGCAGCTTGGCCCTAGCGGGGGGGGACACAGATACGCAGTATTTT
TRBV19	TRBD1	TRBJ2-7	NA	CARSSTADCRDRFSYEQYF	TGTGCCAGATCCAGCACTGCCGACTGCCGGGACAGGTTCTCCTACGAGCAGTACTTC
TRBV15	NA	TRBJ2-2	once	CATTGDTGELFF	TGTGCCACCACCGGAGACACCGGGGAGCTGTTTTTT
TRBV28	NA	TRBJ1-5	once	CASSFSGQGQNQPQHF	TGTGCCAGCAGTTTTAGTGGTCAGGGGCAAAATCAGCCCCAGCATTTT
TRBV7-2	NA	TRBJ1-2	once	CASSDSLVGGYTF	TGTGCCAGCAGTGATAGCTTAGTAGGTGGCTACACCTTC
TRBV30	TRBD2	TRBJ2-5	once	CAWSKGLAGWETQYF	TGTGCCTGGAGTAAGGGACTAGCGGGTTGGGAGACCCAGTACTTC
TRBV5-1	TRBD2	TRBJ2-5	NA	CASSQGLAGGKETQYF	TGCGCCAGCAGCCAAGGACTAGCGGGGGGGAAAGAGACCCAGTACTTC
TRBV5-1	TRBD1	TRBJ1-1	NA	CASSGTGGHTEAFF	TGCGCCAGCAGCGGAACAGGGGGCCACACTGAAGCTTTCTTT
TRBV6-5	TRBD1	TRBJ1-2	once	CASSYLPGGYGYTF	TGTGCCAGCAGTTACCTCCCAGGGGGCTATGGCTACACCTTC
TRBV5-6	TRBD1	TRBJ1-6	NA	CASSLGQDRGGSPLHF	TGTGCCAGCAGCTTGGGACAGGACAGGGGGGGGTCACCCCTCCACTTT
TRBV2	NA	TRBJ1-1	once	CASRQSEAFF	TGTGCCAGCAGACAGTCTGAAGCTTTCTTT
TRBV15	TRBD1	TRBJ2-1	NA	CATSRNRGSEQFF	TGTGCCACCAGCAGAAACAGGGGAAGTGAGCAGTTCTTC
TRBV5-1	NA	TRBJ2-5	NA	CASTVRPQETQYF	TGCGCCAGCACCGTGCGGCCCCAAGAGACCCAGTACTTC
TRBV24-1	TRBD1	TRBJ1-2	NA	CATSPRTDRAYGYTF	TGTGCCACCAGCCCCAGAACGGACAGGGCCTATGGCTACACCTTC
TRBV13	NA	TRBJ2-1	NA	CASSFGLNEQFF	TGTGCCAGCAGCTTTGGGCTTAATGAGCAGTTCTTC
TRBV7-9	NA	TRBJ2-2	once	CASRSIGETGELFF	TGTGCCAGCAGGTCAATCGGGGAGACCGGGGAGCTGTTTTTT
TRBV7-8	TRBD2	TRBJ2-1	once	CASSLSRLAADNEQFF	TGTGCCAGCAGCCTAAGCAGACTAGCGGCCGACAATGAGCAGTTCTTC
TRBV7-9	TRBD1	TRBJ1-3	NA	CASSLTGAGNTIYF	TGTGCCAGCAGTTTGACAGGGGCTGGAAACACCATATATTTT
TRBV27	NA	TRBJ2-7	NA	CASSLSNTGRSYEQYF	TGTGCCAGCAGTTTATCGAACACTGGGAGGAGCTACGAGCAGTACTTC
TRBV12-5	NA	TRBJ2-3	NA	CASGLEDRNTQYF	TGTGCTAGTGGTTTGGAAGACAGGAATACGCAGTATTTT
TRBV14	NA	TRBJ2-7	NA	CASSQNRLTTYEQYF	TGTGCCAGCAGCCAGAACAGACTAACTACCTACGAGCAGTACTTC
TRBV6-7	NA	TRBJ1-6	NA	CASSRGEGSGSPLHF	TGTGCCAGCAGCCGCGGGGAGGGATCAGGATCACCCCTCCACTTT
TRBV7-9	TRBD1	TRBJ1-2	NA	CASSPSQGNYGYTF	TGTGCCAGCAGCCCGTCACAGGGGAACTATGGCTACACCTTC
TRBV7-9	TRBD1	TRBJ1-2	NA	CASSLATGNGYTF	TGTGCCAGCAGCTTAGCGACAGGGAATGGCTACACCTTC
TRBV7-9	NA	TRBJ2-4	few	CASSSSESANIQYF	TGTGCCAGCAGCTCTTCGGAGTCTGCAAACATTCAGTACTTC
TRBV7-9	NA	TRBJ1-4	NA	CASSLVSRHEKLFF	TGTGCCAGCAGCTTAGTGTCGCGGCATGAAAAACTGTTTTTT
TRBV7-2	TRBD2	TRBJ2-1	NA	CASSLAAGGFYNEQFF	TGTGCCAGCAGCTTAGCAGCGGGGGGATTCTACAATGAGCAGTTCTTC
TRBV4-2	TRBD2	TRBJ2-3	NA	CASSPGLAVRTDTQYF	TGTGCCAGCAGCCCGGGACTAGCGGTGAGAACAGATACGCAGTATTTT
TRBV5-6	TRBD1	TRBJ1-6	NA	CASSLDRGSSPLHF	TGTGCCAGCAGCTTGGACAGGGGAAGCTCACCCCTCCACTTT
TRBV6-2/TRBV6-3	TRBD1	TRBJ2-2	NA	CASSSSKDRAGTGELFF	TGTGCCAGCAGTTCCAGTAAGGACAGGGCGGGGACCGGGGAGCTGTTTTTT
TRBV2	NA	TRBJ1-5	few	CASSERGRDNQPQHF	TGTGCCAGCAGTGAAAGGGGGAGAGACAATCAGCCCCAGCATTTT